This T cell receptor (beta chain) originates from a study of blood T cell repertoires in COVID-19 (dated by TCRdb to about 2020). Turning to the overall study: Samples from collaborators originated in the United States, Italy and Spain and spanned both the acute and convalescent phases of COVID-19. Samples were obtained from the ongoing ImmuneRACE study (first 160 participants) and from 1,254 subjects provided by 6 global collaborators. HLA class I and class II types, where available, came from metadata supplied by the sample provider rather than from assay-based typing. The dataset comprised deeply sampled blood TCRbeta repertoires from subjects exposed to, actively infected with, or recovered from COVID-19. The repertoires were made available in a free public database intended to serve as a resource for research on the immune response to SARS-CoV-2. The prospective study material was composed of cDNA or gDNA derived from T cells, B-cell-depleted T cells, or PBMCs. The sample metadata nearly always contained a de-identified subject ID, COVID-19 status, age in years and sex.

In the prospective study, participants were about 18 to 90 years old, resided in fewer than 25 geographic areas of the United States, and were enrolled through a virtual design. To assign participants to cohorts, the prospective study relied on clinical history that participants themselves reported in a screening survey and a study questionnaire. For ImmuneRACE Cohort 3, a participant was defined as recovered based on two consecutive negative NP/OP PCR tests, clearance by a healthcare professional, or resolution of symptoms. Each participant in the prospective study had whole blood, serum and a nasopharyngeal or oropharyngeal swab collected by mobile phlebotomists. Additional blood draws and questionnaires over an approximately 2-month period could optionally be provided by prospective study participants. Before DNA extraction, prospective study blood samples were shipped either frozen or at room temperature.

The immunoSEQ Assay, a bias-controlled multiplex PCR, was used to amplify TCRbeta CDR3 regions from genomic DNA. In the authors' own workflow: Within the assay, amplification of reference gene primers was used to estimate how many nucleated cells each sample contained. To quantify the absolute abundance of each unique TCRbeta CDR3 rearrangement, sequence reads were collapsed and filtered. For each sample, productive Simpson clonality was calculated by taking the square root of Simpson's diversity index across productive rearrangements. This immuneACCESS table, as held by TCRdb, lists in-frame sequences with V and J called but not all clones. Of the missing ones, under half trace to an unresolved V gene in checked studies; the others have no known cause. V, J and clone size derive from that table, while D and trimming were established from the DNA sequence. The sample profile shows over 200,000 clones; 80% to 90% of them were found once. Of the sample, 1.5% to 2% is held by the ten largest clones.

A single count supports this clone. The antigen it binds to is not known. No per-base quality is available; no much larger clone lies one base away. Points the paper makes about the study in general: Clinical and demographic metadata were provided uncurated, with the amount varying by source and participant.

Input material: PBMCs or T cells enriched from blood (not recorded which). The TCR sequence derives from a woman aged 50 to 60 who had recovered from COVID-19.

CDR3 region: CASSPRLNEQFF. DNA sequence: TGTGCCAGCAGTCCGCGATTAAATGAGCAGTTCTTC. This chain joins TRBV12-3 or TRBV12-4 to TRBJ2-1; the D gene assignment is ambiguous. Relative to germline, V is 5 bases shorter and J is 7 bases shorter, with 9 bases between their ends. CDR3 length: 12 amino acids, cysteine to phenylalanine. This entry keeps only the CDR3 DNA: 36 bases, framed from base 1.